Many counts were recorded for the clone carrying this T cell receptor beta chain. The data derive from a study of T-cell reconstitution after alpha-beta-depleted transplantation in children. The TCRbeta library was prepared with unique molecular identifiers. MiXCR, run by TCRdb on the PCR reads, gives a single entry per CDR3 protein. The profile shows nearly 400,000 distinct CDR3 sequences, over 20% of them singletons. CDR1 and CDR2 (germline): SEHNR, FQNEAQ (reference sequence). CDR3 length: 18 residues. V lost 1 base and J lost 1, with 19 bases in between. V gene TRBV7-9 combines with J gene TRBJ1-1, with D tentatively TRBD1 (6 bases). The material was PBMCs from the stem cell graft donor, obtained from the stem cell graft. This receptor was taken from a human donor who donated a stem cell graft to a child with acute myeloid leukemia. The CDR3: CASSLVPPITTGNTEAFF. The CDR3 bases are TGTGCCAGCAGCTTAGTTCCCCCAATAACGACAGGGAACACTGAAGCTTTCTTT.